This record looks at one TCR beta chain sequence and its context. PCR was performed a second time for roughly 7 to 12 cycles using a sample-barcoded 5' primer and a J-beta primer mix. TCRdb re-analysed the 5' RACE reads in MiXCR, keeping a single row per CDR3 protein. Of over 750,000 distinct CDR3 sequences in the sample, roughly 25% were seen once. The sample originates from a study of blood T cells in healthy people across ages. The sample was also linked to a second study, of T cells of mothers and their children.

The specimen was blood. The source is a boy aged 10-17 years in good health.

In nucleotides, the CDR3 is TGCAGTGCTGGTAGACAGGTCACCGGGGAGCTGTTTTTT. Translating it yields CSAGRQVTGELFF. The gene calls are TRBV20-1 and TRBJ2-2, with a weak D call TRBD1 (6 bases). In germline, CDR1 is DFQATT, CDR2 SNEGSKA (reference sequence). The V end lost 5 bases, the J end lost 4 bases, and 11 bases lay between the germline ends. The CDR3 contains 13 residues.